This paragraph reports one T cell receptor (beta chain). Its target is not known. The CDR3 sequence is 14 residues long. V lost 4 bases to trimming and J lost 5 bases, with 15 bases between them. Germline assignment: CDR1 SGDLS and CDR2 YYNGEE. These data originate in a study of blood T cells in healthy people across ages. The second PCR ran roughly 7 to 12 cycles with a sample-barcoded 5' primer and J-beta primers. TCRdb recomputed calls from the 5' RACE reads with MiXCR, one row per CDR3 protein. The sample contains 1.5 million to 2 million distinct CDR3 sequences, 49% of which appear only once. Study-level points and caveats: Naive CD4+ cell counts and diversity both ran higher in long-lived than in aged donors.

Isolation yielded PBMCs, at least 7 million per sample, in every case. What was sequenced was blood. The receptor's source is a woman aged 40 to 50 in good health. This chain links TRBV9 with TRBJ2-5, with D uncertain. The CDR3 nucleotides read TGTGCCAGCAGCCACCGGACCCCCACCGAGACCCAGTACTTC. Its translation is CASSHRTPTETQYF.